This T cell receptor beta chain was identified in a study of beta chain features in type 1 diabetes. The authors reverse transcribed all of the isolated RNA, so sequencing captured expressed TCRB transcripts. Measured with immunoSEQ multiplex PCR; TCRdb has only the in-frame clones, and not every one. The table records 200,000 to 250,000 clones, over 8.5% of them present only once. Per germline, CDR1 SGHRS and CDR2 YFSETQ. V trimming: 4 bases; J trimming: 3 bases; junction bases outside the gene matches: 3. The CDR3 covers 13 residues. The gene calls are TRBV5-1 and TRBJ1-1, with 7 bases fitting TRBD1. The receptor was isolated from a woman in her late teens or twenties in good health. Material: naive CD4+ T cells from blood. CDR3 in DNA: TGCGCCAGCAGCCACAGGGGCGACACTGAAGCTTTCTTT. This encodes CASSHRGDTEAFF.